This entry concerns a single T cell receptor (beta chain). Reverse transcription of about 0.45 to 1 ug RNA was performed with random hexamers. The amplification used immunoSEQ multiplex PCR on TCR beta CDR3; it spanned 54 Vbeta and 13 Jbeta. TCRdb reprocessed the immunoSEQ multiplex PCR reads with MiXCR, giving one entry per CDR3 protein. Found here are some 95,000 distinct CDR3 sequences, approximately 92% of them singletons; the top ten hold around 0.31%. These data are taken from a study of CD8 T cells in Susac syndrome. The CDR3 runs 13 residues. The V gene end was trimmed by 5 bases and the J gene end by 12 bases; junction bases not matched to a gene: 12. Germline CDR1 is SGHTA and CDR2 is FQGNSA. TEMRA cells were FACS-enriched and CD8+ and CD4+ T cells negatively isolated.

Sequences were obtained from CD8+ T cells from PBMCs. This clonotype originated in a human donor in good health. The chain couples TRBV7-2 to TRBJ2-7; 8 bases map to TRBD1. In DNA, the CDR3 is TGTGCCAGCAGCCCCCCGGGACAGGACGTCGGGTACTTC. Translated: CASSPPGQDVGYF.